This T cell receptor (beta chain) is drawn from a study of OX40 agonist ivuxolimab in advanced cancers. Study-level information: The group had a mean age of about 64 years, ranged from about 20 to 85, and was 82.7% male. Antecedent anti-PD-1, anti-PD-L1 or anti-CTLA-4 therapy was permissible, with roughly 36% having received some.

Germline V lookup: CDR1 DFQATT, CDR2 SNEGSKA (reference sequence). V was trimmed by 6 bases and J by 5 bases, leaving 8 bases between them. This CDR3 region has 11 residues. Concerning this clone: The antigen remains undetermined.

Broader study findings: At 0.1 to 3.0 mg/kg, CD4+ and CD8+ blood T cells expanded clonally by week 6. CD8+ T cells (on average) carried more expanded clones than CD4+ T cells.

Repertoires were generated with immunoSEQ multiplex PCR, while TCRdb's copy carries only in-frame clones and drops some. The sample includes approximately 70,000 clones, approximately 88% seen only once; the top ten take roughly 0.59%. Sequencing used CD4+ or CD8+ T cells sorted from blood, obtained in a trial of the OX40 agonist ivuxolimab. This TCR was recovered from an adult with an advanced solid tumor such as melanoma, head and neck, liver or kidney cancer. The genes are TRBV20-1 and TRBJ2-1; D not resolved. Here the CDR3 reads CSAVLNNEQFF. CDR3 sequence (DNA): TGCAGTGCGGTACTTAACAATGAGCAGTTCTTC.